The sequence of this TCR beta chain was determined in a study of T cells in Graves' hyperthyroidism and ophthalmopathy (dated by TCRdb to the late 2010s). About the full investigation: Peripheral blood samples were taken at initial diagnosis, before any treatment was given. In several Graves' hyperthyroidism patients, the study also compared T-cell repertoires from thyroid tissue with T-cell repertoires from blood. Following sampling, methimazole starting at 30 mg daily was given to hyperthyroidism patients, and high-dose intravenous methylprednisolone was given to ophthalmopathy patients. Prospective prediction of ophthalmopathy was tested in an independent validation cohort of 18 to 20 hyperthyroidism patients and some 17 patients who later progressed to ophthalmopathy. The approximately 90 discovery patients were randomly split 7:3 into training and test sets. The paper reports TCR Vbeta CDR3 sequencing of 140 or so peripheral blood samples: approximately 41 ophthalmopathy, about 75 hyperthyroidism and approximately 17 progressor patients. To identify TCR V-J signatures that set the groups apart, the researchers used a discovery cohort of more than 95 patients, made up of 43 with Graves' ophthalmopathy and 57 with stable Graves' hyperthyroidism. Study-wide conclusions, independent of this receptor: Blood samples also contained most of the expanded thyroid clonotypes (frequency above 0.001), which suggests that blood repertoires may reflect thyroid immune responses. A model built on a 13 V-J signature distinguished ophthalmopathy from stable hyperthyroidism, reaching about 89% sensitivity and about 81% specificity in cross-validation and 80%/75% in testing. In validation, progression to ophthalmopathy was predicted by the model with nearly 71% sensitivity and 72% to 85% specificity, a median of 6.5 months before onset. Sample size was not statistically predetermined, and investigators were not blinded to group allocation.

TCR beta CDR3 regions were amplified from RNA transcripts. The TCR CDR3 was subjected to a first round of RT-PCR using the HTBI primer set and the Qiagen OneStep RT-PCR kit. The libraries were constructed in a second round of multiplex PCR and then size-selected and purified. The libraries were sequenced on an Illumina HiSeq2000 using paired-end 100 bp reads. Per the source publication's procedure: SOAPnuke was used to process the raw data, removing reads that contained adapters or uncalled bases, had a mean Phred below 15, or lacked an exact match to the constant primer or identifier. High-quality paired reads were merged using COPE v1.2.5, and each unique nucleotide sequence was defined as a clonotype. MiTCR v1.1 was used to align the clonotypes against IMGT TRBV, TRBD and TRBJ reference segments. The analysis was restricted to V-J combinations with a frequency above 0.0001, which together covered around 99% of the repertoires. A TCS score was defined as the ratio of F50 (clonal expansion) to E x V (chaos), with BLOSUM62-based TCRdist applied between CDR3 peptides within each V-J. Welch's t-statistics and random forest reduced around 510 V-J features to 13, which were used in a naive Bayes classifier (R e1071). TCRdb ran its own pipeline on the public reads, namely fastp trimming at Q25 and MiXCR clone calling, and kept in-frame beta chains. One record per CDR3 amino acid sequence lists the most common genes and DNA. TCRdb, rather than the study authors, made the V and J calls. The sample records about 350,000 distinct CDR3 sequences, about a sixth of which are singletons. Less than 20% of the sample comes from the top ten.

This clonotype was counted only a few times. Its antigen target is currently unknown. Qualities for individual bases were not recorded, and no much larger clone is one base off. A distance of 11 bases separates the germline ends of V and J, which lose 1 base and 5 bases respectively. The germline V gene provides CDR1 SGHVS and CDR2 FNYEAQ. The CDR3 covers 15 residues, taking in both the cysteine and the phenylalanine. Only the CDR3 region is kept as DNA, spanning 45 bases read in frame from base 1. In the ophthalmopathy patients, disease was moderately to severely active, with a Clinical Activity Score of 3 or more, a NOSPECS grade of 4 or more, and a duration of less than 3 months. Patients with uncontrolled infections, other autoimmune diseases, pregnancy or lactation were excluded. Diagnoses were based on clinical symptoms, serum thyroxine and TRAb, thyroid ultrasound and orbital computed tomography. Ficoll-Paque density gradient centrifugation was used to isolate PBMCs from 9.5 to 10 ml of fresh peripheral blood. Total RNA was extracted with Trizol reagent, and quality was checked on an Agilent 2100 Bioanalyzer.

Sequenced sample: blood. The rearranged segments are TRBV7-6 and TRBJ2-2; matching of 5 bases hints at TRBD1 as the D gene. The clonotype comes from a woman aged 40-49 years with Graves' ophthalmopathy. The nucleotides are TGTGCCAGCAGCTTAGTGAGTGGACAAACCGGGGAGCTGTTTTTT. This encodes CASSLVSGQTGELFF.